The TCR beta chain described here comes from a study of T cells in narcolepsy. TCRdb's table, derived via immunoSEQ multiplex PCR, lists solely in-frame clones and lacks some. The sample lists nearly 25,000 clones, just over 60% occurring once. The V end lost 3 bases, the J end lost 4 bases, and 9 bases lay between the germline ends. The CDR3 consists of 13 residues. Per the germline V gene, CDR1 is KGHSH and CDR2 is LQKENI. Material: memory (CD45RA-) CD4+ T cells from blood. The source of this sequence is a human donor in good health. The gene calls are TRBV18 and TRBJ1-2; tentative D call: TRBD1 (5 bases). In DNA, the CDR3 is TGTGCCAGCTCACCGGGGGTGGGCTATGGCTACACCTTC. As protein: CASSPGVGYGYTF.